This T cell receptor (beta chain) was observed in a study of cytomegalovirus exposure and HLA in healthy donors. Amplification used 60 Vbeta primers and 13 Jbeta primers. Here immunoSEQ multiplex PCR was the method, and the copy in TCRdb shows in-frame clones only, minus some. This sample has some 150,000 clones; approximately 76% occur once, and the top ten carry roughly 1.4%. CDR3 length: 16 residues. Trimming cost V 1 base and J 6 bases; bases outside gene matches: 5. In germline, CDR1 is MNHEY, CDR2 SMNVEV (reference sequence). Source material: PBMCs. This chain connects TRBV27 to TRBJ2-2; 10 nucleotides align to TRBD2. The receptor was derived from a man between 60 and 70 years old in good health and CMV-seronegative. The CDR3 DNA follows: TGTGCCAGCAGTTTATTTCTAGCGGGAGTATCCGGGGAGCTGTTTTTT. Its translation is CASSLFLAGVSGELFF.